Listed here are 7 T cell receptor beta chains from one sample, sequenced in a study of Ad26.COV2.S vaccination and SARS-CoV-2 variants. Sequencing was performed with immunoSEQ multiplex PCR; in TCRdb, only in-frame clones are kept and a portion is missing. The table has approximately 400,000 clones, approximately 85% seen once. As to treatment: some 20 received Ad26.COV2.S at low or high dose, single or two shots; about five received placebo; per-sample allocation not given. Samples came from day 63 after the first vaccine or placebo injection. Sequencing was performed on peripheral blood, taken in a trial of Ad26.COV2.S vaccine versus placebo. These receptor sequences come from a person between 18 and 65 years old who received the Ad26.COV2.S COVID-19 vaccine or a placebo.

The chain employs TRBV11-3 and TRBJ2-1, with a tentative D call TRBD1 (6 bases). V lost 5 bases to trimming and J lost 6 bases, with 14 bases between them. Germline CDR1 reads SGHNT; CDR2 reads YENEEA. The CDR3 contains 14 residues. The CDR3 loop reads CASSGRGGPNEQFF. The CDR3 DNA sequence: TGTGCCAGCAGCGGCCGAGGGGGTCCCAATGAGCAGTTCTTC.

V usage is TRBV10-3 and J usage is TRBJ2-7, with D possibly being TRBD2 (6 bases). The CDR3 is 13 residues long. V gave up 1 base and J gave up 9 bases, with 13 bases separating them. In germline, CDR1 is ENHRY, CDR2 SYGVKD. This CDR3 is CAISELTGVGQYF. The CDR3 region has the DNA TGTGCCATCAGTGAGTTAACGGGGGTTGGGCAGTACTTC.

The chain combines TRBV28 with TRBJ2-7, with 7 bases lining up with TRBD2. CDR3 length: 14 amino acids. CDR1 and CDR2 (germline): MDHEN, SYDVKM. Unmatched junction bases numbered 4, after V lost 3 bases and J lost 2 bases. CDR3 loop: CASSFPSGTYEQYF. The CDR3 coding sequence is TGTGCCAGCAGTTTTCCTAGCGGTACCTACGAGCAGTACTTC.

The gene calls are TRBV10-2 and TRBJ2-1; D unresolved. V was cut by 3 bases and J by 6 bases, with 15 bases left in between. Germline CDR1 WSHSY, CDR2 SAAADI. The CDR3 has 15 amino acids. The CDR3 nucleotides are TGCGCCAGCAGTGATCGGTCCGCCCGGGCCAATGAGCAGTTCTTC. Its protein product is CASSDRSARANEQFF.

The CDR3 bases are TGTGCCACCAGCGCCATTCGGTGGACAGTCACCGGGGAGCTGTTTTTT. The encoded protein is CATSAIRWTVTGELFF. The chain combines TRBV15 with TRBJ2-2; TRBD1 is a possible D gene (6 bases). The CDR3 covers 16 residues. The V end was cut by 5 bases, the J end by 4 bases, with 17 bases between. The germline gives CDR1 LNHNV, CDR2 YYDKDF (reference sequence).

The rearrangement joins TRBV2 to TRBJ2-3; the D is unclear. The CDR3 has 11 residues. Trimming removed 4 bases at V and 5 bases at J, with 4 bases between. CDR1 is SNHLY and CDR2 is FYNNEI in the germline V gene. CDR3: CASSAVDTQYF. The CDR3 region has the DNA TGTGCCAGCAGTGCAGTAGATACGCAGTATTTT.

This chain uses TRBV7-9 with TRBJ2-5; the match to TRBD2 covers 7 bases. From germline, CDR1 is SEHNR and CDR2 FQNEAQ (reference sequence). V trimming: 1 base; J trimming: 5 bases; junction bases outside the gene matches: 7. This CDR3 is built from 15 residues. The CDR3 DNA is TGTGCCAGCAGCTTAGTGGCGGGAGAGGGGGAGACCCAGTACTTC. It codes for CASSLVAGEGETQYF.